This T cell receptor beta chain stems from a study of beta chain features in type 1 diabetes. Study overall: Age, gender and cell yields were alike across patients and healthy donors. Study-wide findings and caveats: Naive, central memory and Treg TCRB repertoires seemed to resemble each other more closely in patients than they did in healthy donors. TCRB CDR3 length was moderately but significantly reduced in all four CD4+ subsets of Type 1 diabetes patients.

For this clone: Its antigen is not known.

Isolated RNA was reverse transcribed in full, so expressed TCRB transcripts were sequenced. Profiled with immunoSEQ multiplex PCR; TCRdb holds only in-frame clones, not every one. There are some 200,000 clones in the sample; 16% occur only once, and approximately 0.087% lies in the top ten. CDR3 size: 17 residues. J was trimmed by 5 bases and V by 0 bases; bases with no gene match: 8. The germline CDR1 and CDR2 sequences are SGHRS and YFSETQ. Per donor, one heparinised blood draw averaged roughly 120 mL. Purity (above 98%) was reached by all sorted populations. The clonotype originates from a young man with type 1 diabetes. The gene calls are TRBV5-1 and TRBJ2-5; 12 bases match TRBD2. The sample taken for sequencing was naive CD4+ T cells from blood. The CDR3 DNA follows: TGCGCCAGCAGCTTGGAGGGACTAGCGGGTCTCGGGGAGACCCAGTACTTC. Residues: CASSLEGLAGLGETQYF.